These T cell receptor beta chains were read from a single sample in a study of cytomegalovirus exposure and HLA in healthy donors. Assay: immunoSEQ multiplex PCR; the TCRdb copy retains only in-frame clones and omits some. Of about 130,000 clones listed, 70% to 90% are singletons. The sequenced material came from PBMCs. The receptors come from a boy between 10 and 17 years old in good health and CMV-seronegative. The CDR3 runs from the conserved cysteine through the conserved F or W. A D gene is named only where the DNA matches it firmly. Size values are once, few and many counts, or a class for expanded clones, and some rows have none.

DNA: TGTGCCAGCGGTCGAACAGGAAAAGAGACCCAGTACTTC
CDR3: CASGRTGKETQYF
V: TRBV6-1
D: NA
J: TRBJ2-5
size: NA

DNA: TGTGCCAGCAGTGAATTGGGAGGGCGTGAAGCTTTCTTT
CDR3: CASSELGGREAFF
V: TRBV6-1
D: NA
J: TRBJ1-1
size: NA

DNA: TGTGCCAGCAGCTTCCCCGGGACAGGGTCCTACGAGCAGTACTTC
CDR3: CASSFPGTGSYEQYF
V: TRBV7-9
D: TRBD1
J: TRBJ2-7
size: NA

DNA: TGTGCCAGCAGTCTACTTAGGACTAGCGGATCCTACGAGCAGTACTTC
CDR3: CASSLLRTSGSYEQYF
V: TRBV13
D: TRBD2
J: TRBJ2-7
size: NA

DNA: TGTGCCACCCGGACAGGGCAGTCTGGGAGCACCGGGGAGCTGTTTTTT
CDR3: CATRTGQSGSTGELFF
V: TRBV10-3
D: TRBD1
J: TRBJ2-2
size: NA

DNA: TGTGCCTGGAACAAGCCCCCGGGTACGAACACTGAAGCTTTCTTT
CDR3: CAWNKPPGTNTEAFF
V: TRBV30
D: NA
J: TRBJ1-1
size: NA

DNA: TGCGCCAGCAGCGGCTTAGCGGGGGGTTACACAGATACGCAGTATTTT
CDR3: CASSGLAGGYTDTQYF
V: TRBV5-1
D: TRBD2
J: TRBJ2-3
size: NA

DNA: TGCGCCAGCAGCCAAGATCGAGGGGGGGGGAATGAAAAACTGTTTTTT
CDR3: CASSQDRGGGNEKLFF
V: TRBV4-3
D: NA
J: TRBJ1-4
size: NA

DNA: TGCGCCAGCAGCGTTAGCGGACCTCCCTACGAGCAGTACTTC
CDR3: CASSVSGPPYEQYF
V: TRBV5-1
D: NA
J: TRBJ2-7
size: NA

DNA: TGTGCCAGCAGTGAAAACAACAGGGGCTCTGAAGCTTTCTTT
CDR3: CASSENNRGSEAFF
V: TRBV25-1
D: TRBD1
J: TRBJ1-1
size: once

DNA: TGTGCCAGCAATCCCGTAAACACCGGGGAGCTGTTTTTT
CDR3: CASNPVNTGELFF
V: TRBV6-5
D: NA
J: TRBJ2-2
size: NA

DNA: TGTGCCAGCAGCCCTCGGGGGGCCGGGGAGCTGTTTTTT
CDR3: CASSPRGAGELFF
V: TRBV5-6
D: TRBD2
J: TRBJ2-2
size: NA